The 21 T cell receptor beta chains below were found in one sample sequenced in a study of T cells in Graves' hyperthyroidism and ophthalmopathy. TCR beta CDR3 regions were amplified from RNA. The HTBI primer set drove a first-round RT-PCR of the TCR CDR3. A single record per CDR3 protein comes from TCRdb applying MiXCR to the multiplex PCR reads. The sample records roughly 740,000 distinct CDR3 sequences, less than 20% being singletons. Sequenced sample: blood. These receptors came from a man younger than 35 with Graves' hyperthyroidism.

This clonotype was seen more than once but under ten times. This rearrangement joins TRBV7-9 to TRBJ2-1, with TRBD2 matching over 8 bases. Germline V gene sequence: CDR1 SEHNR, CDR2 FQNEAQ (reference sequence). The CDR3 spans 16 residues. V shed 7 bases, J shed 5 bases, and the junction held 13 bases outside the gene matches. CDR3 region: CASTVGGGRTNNEQFF. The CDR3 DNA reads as TGTGCCAGCACAGTGGGGGGCGGGAGGACAAACAATGAGCAGTTCTTC.

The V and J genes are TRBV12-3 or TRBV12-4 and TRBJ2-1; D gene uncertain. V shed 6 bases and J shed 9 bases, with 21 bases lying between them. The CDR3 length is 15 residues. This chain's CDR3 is CASSTFGPEVGEQFF. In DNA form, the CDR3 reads TGTGCCAGCAGCACCTTTGGTCCCGAGGTCGGTGAGCAGTTCTTC.

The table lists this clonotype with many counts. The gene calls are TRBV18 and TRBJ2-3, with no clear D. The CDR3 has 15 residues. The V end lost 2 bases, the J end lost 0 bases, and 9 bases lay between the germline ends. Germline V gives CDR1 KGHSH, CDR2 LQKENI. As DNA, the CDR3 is TGTGCCAGCTCACCAAATTTAGGAAGCACAGATACGCAGTATTTT. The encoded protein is CASSPNLGSTDTQYF.

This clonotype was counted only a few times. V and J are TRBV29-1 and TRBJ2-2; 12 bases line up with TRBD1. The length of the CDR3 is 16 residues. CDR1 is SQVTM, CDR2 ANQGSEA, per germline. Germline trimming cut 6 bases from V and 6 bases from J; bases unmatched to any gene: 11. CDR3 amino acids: CSVWGTGGAVPGELFF. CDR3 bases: TGCAGCGTGTGGGGGACAGGGGGCGCGGTTCCCGGGGAGCTGTTTTTT.

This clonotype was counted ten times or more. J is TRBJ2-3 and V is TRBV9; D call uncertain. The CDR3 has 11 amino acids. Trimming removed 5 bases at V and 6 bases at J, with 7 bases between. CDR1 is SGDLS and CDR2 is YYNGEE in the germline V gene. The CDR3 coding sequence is TGTGCCAGCAGTGTGGGGGATACGCAGTATTTT. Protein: CASSVGDTQYF.

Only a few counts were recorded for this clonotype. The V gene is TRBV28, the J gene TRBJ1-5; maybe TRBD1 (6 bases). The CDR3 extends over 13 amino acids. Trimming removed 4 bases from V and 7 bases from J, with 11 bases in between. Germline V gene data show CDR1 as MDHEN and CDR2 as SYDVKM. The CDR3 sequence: CASSSGERQPQHF. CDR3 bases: TGTGCCAGCAGTTCAGGGGAACGGCAGCCCCAGCATTTT. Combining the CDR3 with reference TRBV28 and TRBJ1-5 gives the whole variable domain DVKVTQSSRYLVKRTGEKVFLECVQDMDHENMFWYRQDPGLGLRLIYFSYDVKMKEKGDIPEGYSVSREKKERFSLILESASTNQTSMYLCASSSGERQPQHFGDGTRLSIL.

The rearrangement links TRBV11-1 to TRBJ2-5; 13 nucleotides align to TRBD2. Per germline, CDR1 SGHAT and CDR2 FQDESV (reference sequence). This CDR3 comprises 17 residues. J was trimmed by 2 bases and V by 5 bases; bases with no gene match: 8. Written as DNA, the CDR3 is TGTGCCAGCAGCCCGTGGACTAGCGGGAGCCCACAAGAGACCCAGTACTTC. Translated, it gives CASSPWTSGSPQETQYF.

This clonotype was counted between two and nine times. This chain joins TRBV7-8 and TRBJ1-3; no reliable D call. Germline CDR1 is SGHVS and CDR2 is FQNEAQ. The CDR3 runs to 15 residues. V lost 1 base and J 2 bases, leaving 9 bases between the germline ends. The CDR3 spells CASSLGAGAGNTIYF. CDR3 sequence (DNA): TGTGCCAGCAGCTTAGGGGCCGGGGCTGGAAACACCATATATTTT. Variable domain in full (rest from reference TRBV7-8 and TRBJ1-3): GAGVSQSPRYKVAKRGQDVALRCDPISGHVSLFWYQQALGQGPEFLTYFQNEAQLDKSGLPSDRFFAERPEGSVSTLKIQRTQQEDSAVYLCASSLGAGAGNTIYFGEGSWLTVV.

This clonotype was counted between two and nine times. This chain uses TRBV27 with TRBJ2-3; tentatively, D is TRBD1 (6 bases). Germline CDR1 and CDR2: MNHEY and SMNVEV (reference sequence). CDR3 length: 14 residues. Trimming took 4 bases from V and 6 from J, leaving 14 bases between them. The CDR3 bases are TGTGCCAGCAGTTATCCAGGGGCGTTGGATACGCAGTATTTT. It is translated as CASSYPGALDTQYF.

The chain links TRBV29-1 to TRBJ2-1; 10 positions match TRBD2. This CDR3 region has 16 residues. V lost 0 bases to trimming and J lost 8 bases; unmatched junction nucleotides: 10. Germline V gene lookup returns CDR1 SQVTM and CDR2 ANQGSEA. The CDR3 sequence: CSVEDEREGRIDEQFF. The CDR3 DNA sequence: TGCAGCGTTGAAGATGAGCGGGAGGGCCGAATAGATGAGCAGTTCTTC.

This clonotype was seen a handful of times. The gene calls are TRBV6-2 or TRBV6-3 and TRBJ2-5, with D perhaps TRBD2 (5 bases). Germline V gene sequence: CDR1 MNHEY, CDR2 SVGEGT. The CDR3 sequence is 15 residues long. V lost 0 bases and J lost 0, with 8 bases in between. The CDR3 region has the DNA TGTGCCAGCAGTTACTCCGGGGTGTACCAAGAGACCCAGTACTTC. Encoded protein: CASSYSGVYQETQYF.

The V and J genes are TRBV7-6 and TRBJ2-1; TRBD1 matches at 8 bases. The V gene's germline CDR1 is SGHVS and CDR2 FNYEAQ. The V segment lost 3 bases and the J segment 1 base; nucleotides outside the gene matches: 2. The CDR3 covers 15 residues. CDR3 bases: TGTGCCAGCAGCTTCCGGACAGGGTCCTACAATGAGCAGTTCTTC. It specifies CASSFRTGSYNEQFF. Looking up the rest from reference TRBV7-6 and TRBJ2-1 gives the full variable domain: GAGVSQSPRYKVTKRGQDVALRCDPISGHVSLYWYRQALGQGPEFLTYFNYEAQQDKSGLPNDRFSAERPEGSISTLTIQRTEQRDSAMYRCASSFRTGSYNEQFFGPGTRLTVL.

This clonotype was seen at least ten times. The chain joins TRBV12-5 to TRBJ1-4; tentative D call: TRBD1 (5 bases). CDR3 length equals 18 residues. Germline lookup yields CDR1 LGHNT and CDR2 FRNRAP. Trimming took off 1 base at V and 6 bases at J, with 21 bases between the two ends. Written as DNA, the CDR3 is TGTGCTAGTGGTTTGGCTTACCCTCCGGGACGCCTAGATGAAAAACTGTTTTTT. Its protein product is CASGLAYPPGRLDEKLFF.

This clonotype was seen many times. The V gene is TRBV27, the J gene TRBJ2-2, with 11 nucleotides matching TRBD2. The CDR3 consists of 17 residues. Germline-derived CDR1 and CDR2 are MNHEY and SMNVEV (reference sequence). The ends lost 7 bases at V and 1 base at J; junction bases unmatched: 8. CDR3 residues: CASTHITSGGNTGELFF. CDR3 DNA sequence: TGTGCCAGCACCCACATAACTAGCGGGGGGAACACCGGGGAGCTGTTTTTT.

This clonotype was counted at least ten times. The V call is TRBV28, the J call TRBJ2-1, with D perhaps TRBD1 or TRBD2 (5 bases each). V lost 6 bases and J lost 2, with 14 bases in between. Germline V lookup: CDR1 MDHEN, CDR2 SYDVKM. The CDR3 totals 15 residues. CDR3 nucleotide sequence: TGTGCCAGCAGGGGAGCCTCGGGACCCTACAATGAGCAGTTCTTC. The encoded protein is CASRGASGPYNEQFF. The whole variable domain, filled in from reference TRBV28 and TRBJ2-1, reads DVKVTQSSRYLVKRTGEKVFLECVQDMDHENMFWYRQDPGLGLRLIYFSYDVKMKEKGDIPEGYSVSREKKERFSLILESASTNQTSMYLCASRGASGPYNEQFFGPGTRLTVL.

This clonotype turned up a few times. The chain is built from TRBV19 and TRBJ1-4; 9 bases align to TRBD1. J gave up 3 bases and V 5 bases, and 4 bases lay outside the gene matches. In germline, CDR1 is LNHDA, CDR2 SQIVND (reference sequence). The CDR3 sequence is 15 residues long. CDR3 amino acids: CASSAGQGSNEKLFF. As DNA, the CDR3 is TGTGCCAGTAGTGCTGGACAGGGGTCTAATGAAAAACTGTTTTTT.

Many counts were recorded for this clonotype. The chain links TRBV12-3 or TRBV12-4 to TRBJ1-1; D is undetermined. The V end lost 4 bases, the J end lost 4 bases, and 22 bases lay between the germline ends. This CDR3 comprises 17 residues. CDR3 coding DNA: TGTGCCAGCAGTTCTCAGGTTACCTTGACGTATCGCACTGAAGCTTTCTTT. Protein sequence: CASSSQVTLTYRTEAFF.

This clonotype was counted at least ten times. CDR3 sequence reads: CASSSSGTFPDTQYF. The CDR3 nucleotides are TGTGCCAGCAGTTCATCCGGGACTTTCCCAGATACGCAGTATTTT. This rearrangement joins TRBV27 to TRBJ2-3, with D perhaps TRBD2 (6 bases). Germline V CDR1 and CDR2: MNHEY, SMNVEV (reference sequence). The CDR3 sequence is 15 residues long. Trimming took off 4 bases at V and 4 bases at J, with 15 bases between the two ends.

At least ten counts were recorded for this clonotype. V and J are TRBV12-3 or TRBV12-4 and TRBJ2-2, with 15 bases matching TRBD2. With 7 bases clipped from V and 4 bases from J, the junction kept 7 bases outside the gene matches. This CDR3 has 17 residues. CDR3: CASKGTSGRFRTGELFF. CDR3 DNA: TGTGCCAGCAAGGGGACTAGCGGGAGGTTTCGCACCGGGGAGCTGTTTTTT.

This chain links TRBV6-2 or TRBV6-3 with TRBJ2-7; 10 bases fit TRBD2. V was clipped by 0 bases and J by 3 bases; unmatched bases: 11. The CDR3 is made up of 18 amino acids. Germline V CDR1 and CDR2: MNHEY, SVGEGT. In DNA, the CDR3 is TGTGCCAGCAGTTACTCTACTAGCGGGAAAAGGCTTTACTACGAGCAGTACTTC. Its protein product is CASSYSTSGKRLYYEQYF.

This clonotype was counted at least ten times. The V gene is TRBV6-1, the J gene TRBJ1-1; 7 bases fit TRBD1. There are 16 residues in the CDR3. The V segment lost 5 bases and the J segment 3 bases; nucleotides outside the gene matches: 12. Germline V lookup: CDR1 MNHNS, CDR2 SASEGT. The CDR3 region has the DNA TGTGCCAGCAGTCCCGGGACAGACATCTGGTACACTGAAGCTTTCTTT. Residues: CASSPGTDIWYTEAFF.